This TCR beta chain comes out of a study of Graves' ophthalmopathy and Graves' hyperthyroidism. Across the whole study: Investigators collected peripheral blood at initial diagnosis, before any treatment was given.

Serum thyroxine and TRAb, along with clinical symptoms, thyroid ultrasound and orbital computed tomography, were what diagnosis relied on. The authors amplified TCR beta CDR3 regions from RNA transcripts. RT-PCR with HTBI primers came first, then second-round multiplex PCR. TCRdb reprocessed the multiplex PCR reads with MiXCR, giving one entry per CDR3 protein. This sample has hundreds of thousands of distinct CDR3 sequences, with less than 55% found just once. The CDR3 loop spans 12 amino acids. Germline V gives CDR1 DFQATT, CDR2 SNEGSKA (reference sequence). The V end lost 3 bases, the J end lost 0 bases, and 5 bases lay between the germline ends.

The sequence came from an adult man with Graves' ophthalmopathy. V is TRBV20-1 and J is TRBJ1-2; D is ambiguous. The material sequenced was peripheral blood. The CDR3 region has the DNA TGCAGTGCTAGGACACCTAACTATGGCTACACCTTC. This gives the protein CSARTPNYGYTF.